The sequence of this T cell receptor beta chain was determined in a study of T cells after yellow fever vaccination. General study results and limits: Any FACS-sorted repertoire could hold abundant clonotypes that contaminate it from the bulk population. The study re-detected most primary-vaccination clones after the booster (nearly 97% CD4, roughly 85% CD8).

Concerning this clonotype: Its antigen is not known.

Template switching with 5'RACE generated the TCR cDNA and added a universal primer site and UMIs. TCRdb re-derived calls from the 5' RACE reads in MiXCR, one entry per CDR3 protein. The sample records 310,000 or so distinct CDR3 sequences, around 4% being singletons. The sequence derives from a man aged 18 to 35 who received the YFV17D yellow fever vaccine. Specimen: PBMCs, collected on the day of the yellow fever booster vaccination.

The CDR3 DNA reads as TGTGCCAGTACCAGAGGGGGGGACCCCGAAAACACCATATATTTT. Protein: CASTRGGDPENTIYF. This chain uses TRBV19 with TRBJ1-3; possible D gene TRBD1, 6 bases. CDR3 length equals 15 residues. Germline-derived CDR1 and CDR2 are LNHDA and SQIVND (reference sequence). V was clipped by 7 bases and J by 6 bases, with 19 bases between them.